This record looks at one T cell receptor beta chain sequence and its context. There is no known antigen for this receptor. Base qualities are missing; no much larger clone stands one base away. This specimen comes from a study of T cell responses to AZD1222 COVID-19 vaccine listed by TCRdb under 2021. In the study overall: TCR sequencing was performed for about 250 trial participants, of whom about 200 were given two doses of AZD1222 and some 25 were given two doses of MenACWY control vaccine. Trial participants were enrolled by age into subgroups of 18-55, 56-69 and 70-plus years, and around 150, 28 and 57 TCR-sequenced participants, respectively, were included in these subgroups. The investigation overall reported the following: Most participants were white British and females outnumbered males, and the authors suggested that clonal diversity may have been underestimated. CD4 TCRs associated with the vaccine covered the entire spike protein, and the dominant responses were in regions 160-218 and 743-854. A significant rise in spike-specific TCR breadth and depth was observed after two AZD1222 doses relative to day 0 and relative to MenACWY recipients. Because no day 14 peak-response samples were available, repertoires were characterized only after the peak T cell response. Epitopes outside the regions mutated in the B.1.351 and B.1.1.7 variants were reportedly recognized by nearly half of the unique spike-specific TCRs. Only 5 to 7 AZD1222 recipients were SARS-CoV-2 seropositive at baseline, limiting conclusions about previously exposed vaccinees. In the small 56-69-year group, the increase in depth fell short of significance, most likely because of low power.

Taken with the paper, the label for time point translates to: about 28 days (+/-7) after the second vaccine dose. AZD1222 recipients given second doses at about 4 weeks or at about 12 weeks were pooled, since spike-specific TCR depth and breadth were not found to differ between the two schedules. The vaccinee samples were drawn from two UK trials, COV001 and COV002, one of which was a single-blind randomized controlled phase 2/3 trial testing AZD1222 (ChAdOx1 nCoV-19) in healthy adults. For TCRbeta chain sequencing, PBMC samples were collected from trial participants at day 0 and at day 28 after the second dose. From the cysteine up to the phenylalanine, the CDR3 has a length of 14 residues. Kept here is only the CDR3 DNA, which spans 42 bases and is read in frame from base 1. CDR1 and CDR2 are drawn from the germline V gene (reference sequence): SGHNT, YYREEE. The V end loses 6 bases and the J end loses 12 bases, and a stretch of 24 bases separates them.

The CDR3 regions of human TCRbeta chains were analyzed by immunosequencing. On the authors' methods: Repertoire TCRs were matched against a reference library of SARS-CoV-2-specific TCRs generated with the MIRA antigen-specificity platform. Breadth was defined as the fraction of unique TCRs that were SARS-CoV-2-associated, and depth was defined as the fraction of total T cells that were SARS-CoV-2-associated. Using the MIRA data, each spike-specific TCR was mapped to the spike region that the TCR reacts to and placed in a CD4 or CD8 class. Log10-transformed breadth and depth values were compared by one-way ANOVA with Sidak's multiple comparisons tests. TCRdb holds this immuneACCESS table with in-frame rearrangements only. Some clones are missing; in checked studies, unresolved V genes explain under half, and the rest has no known cause. V, J and clone size derive from that table, while D and trimming were established from the DNA sequence. Counted in this sample were roughly 170,000 clones; 90% to 95% of them appeared once. The ten largest clones represent 1.6% of the sample.

The receptor comes from an adult who received the AZD1222 COVID-19 vaccine. The V gene is TRBV5-4 and the J gene is TRBJ1-2; the D gene is perhaps TRBD1, on 6 matching bases. The specimen comprised peripheral blood, sampled 28 days after the second AZD1222 dose. The bases are TGTGCCAGCAACCGGATGCTGAACAGGGAGGGCCACACCTTC. Translation gives CASNRMLNREGHTF.